The 10 T cell receptor beta chains listed next were all sequenced from one sample in a study of T cell responses to AZD1222 COVID-19 vaccine. Libraries were prepared by immunoSEQ multiplex PCR; TCRdb keeps only in-frame clonotypes and omits some of them. The sample has approximately 100,000 clones; around 90% are singletons. This sample comprised peripheral blood, obtained on day 0 of AZD1222 vaccination. The receptors here all came from an adult in good health.

This clone was seen once. The J gene is TRBJ2-2, the V gene TRBV13; D remains unclear. Per germline, CDR1 PRHDT and CDR2 FYEKMQ (reference sequence). This CDR3 has 13 amino acids. V was trimmed by 5 bases and J by 6 bases, leaving 10 bases between them. The CDR3 nucleotides are TGTGCCAGCAGCACCCTCGGACCCGGGGAGCTGTTTTTT. It specifies CASSTLGPGELFF.

This chain links TRBV4-2 with TRBJ2-5; D remains ambiguous. Germline-derived CDR1 and CDR2 are LGHNA and YNFKEQ. The length of the CDR3 is 15 residues. V was cut by 0 bases and J by 2 bases, with 10 bases left in between. CDR3 residues: CASSQEMGGQETQYF. Written as DNA, the CDR3 is TGTGCCAGCAGCCAAGAGATGGGCGGTCAAGAGACCCAGTACTTC.

The chain employs TRBV2 and TRBJ1-1; D call uncertain. V lost 3 bases and J 1 base, leaving 21 bases between the germline ends. Germline CDR1 and CDR2: SNHLY and FYNNEI. The CDR3 extends over 18 amino acids. The CDR3 spells CASSDFLDSVFGNTEAFF. In nucleotides, the CDR3 is TGTGCCAGCAGTGACTTCCTGGACTCCGTCTTTGGGAACACTGAAGCTTTCTTT.

The chain links TRBV9 to TRBJ1-1; D unclear. The CDR3 spans 13 residues. Germline CDR1 and CDR2: SGDLS and YYNGEE. V was clipped by 4 bases and J by 1 base, with 8 bases between them. In DNA, the CDR3 is TGTGCCAGCAGCCTAGGGTCGAACACTGAAGCTTTCTTT. It is translated as CASSLGSNTEAFF.

V is TRBV2 and J is TRBJ2-3; 9 nucleotides match TRBD2. The trim removed 5 bases at V and 8 bases at J, leaving 8 bases unmatched. CDR3 length: 14 residues. The V gene's germline CDR1 is SNHLY and CDR2 FYNNEI. CDR3 DNA sequence: TGTGCCAGCAGTTCTAGAGCGGGAGGTGGTACGCAGTATTTT. It translates to CASSSRAGGGTQYF. Filled out from reference TRBV2 and TRBJ2-3, the complete variable domain reads EPEVTQTPSHQVTQMGQEVILRCVPISNHLYFYWYRQILGQKVEFLVSFYNNEISEKSEIFDDQFSVERPDGSNFTLKIRSTKLEDSAMYFCASSSRAGGGTQYFGPGTRLTVL.

V usage is TRBV7-9 and J usage is TRBJ2-7, with TRBD2 matching over 8 bases. Per germline, CDR1 SEHNR and CDR2 FQNEAQ (reference sequence). CDR3 size: 15 residues. V lost 5 bases and J lost 0; bases outside the gene matches: 6. This chain's CDR3 is CASSITGTSSYEQYF. The CDR3 bases are TGTGCCAGCAGCATTACCGGGACTAGCTCCTACGAGCAGTACTTC.

The gene calls are TRBV9 and TRBJ1-5; possibly TRBD1 for D (6 bases). The CDR3 covers 15 residues. The germline CDR1 and CDR2 sequences are SGDLS and YYNGEE. Trimming removed 0 bases at V and 3 bases at J, with 10 bases between. CDR3 loop: CASSVGGQDNQPQHF. The CDR3 DNA follows: TGTGCCAGCAGCGTAGGGGGGCAGGACAATCAGCCCCAGCATTTT.

The rearrangement uses TRBV29-1 and TRBJ2-4; a weak D match, TRBD1 (6 bases). Germline V gives CDR1 SQVTM, CDR2 ANQGSEA. The V gene lost 4 bases and the J gene lost 2 bases, with 12 bases spanning the gap. The CDR3 has 14 residues. CDR3 sequence: CSVGQGLSKNIQYF. The CDR3 coding sequence is TGCAGCGTTGGGCAGGGGTTATCCAAAAACATTCAGTACTTC.

The chain is built from TRBV7-2 and TRBJ2-7; TRBD2 aligns across 8 bases. Germline CDR1 is SGHTA and CDR2 is FQGNSA. The V and J ends lost 2 bases and 2 bases, in that order; junction bases with no gene match: 11. The CDR3 runs to 17 residues. For the CDR3, the DNA is TGTGCCAGCAGCTTAATTGGGAAGACTAGCGAGACCTACGAGCAGTACTTC. It yields the protein CASSLIGKTSETYEQYF.

This chain joins TRBV6-5 and TRBJ2-7; either TRBD1 or TRBD2 may supply D (5 bases each). This CDR3 spans 15 amino acids. The V and J ends lost 8 bases and 5 bases respectively, with 22 bases between them. Looked up from germline, CDR1 is MNHEY and CDR2 is SVGAGI. In DNA form, the CDR3 reads TGTGCCAGCCACGGGACCTTTCGCTCCTGGAACGAGCAGTACTTC. This gives the protein CASHGTFRSWNEQYF.